Each of the 3 T cell receptor beta chains below was sequenced from the same sample in a study of T cell repertoires in cytomegalovirus infection. Using its own MiXCR run on the reads, TCRdb lists one record per CDR3 protein. Of about 300,000 distinct CDR3 sequences detected, 9.6% appear once; the ten largest clones hold approximately 2.4%. The sample comprised PBMCs. The origin of the receptors is a human donor in good health (CMV status not recorded). Some clones in this sample may be carry-over from other donors' samples.

This clonotype was observed at least ten times. The gene calls are TRBV6-6 and TRBJ2-6; 8 nucleotides line up with TRBD2. The V gene end was trimmed by 0 bases and the J gene end by 2 bases; junction bases not matched to a gene: 9. CDR1 is MNHNY, CDR2 SVGAGI, per germline (reference sequence). CDR3 size: 19 residues. CDR3 DNA sequence: TGTGCCAGCAGTTACTCCGGGTGGGCGGGGGGAGCTGGGGCCAACGTCCTGACTTTC. Its translation is CASSYSGWAGGAGANVLTF.

This clonotype was recorded many times. V is TRBV5-1 and J is TRBJ2-3; no clear D. The CDR3 runs to 15 residues. Germline CDR1 and CDR2: SGHRS and YFSETQ. Deletions cut 0 bases from V and 0 bases from J, with 8 bases between. CDR3 residues: CASSLVDFSTDTQYF. The CDR3 region has the DNA TGCGCCAGCAGCTTGGTTGATTTCAGCACAGATACGCAGTATTTT.

This clonotype was recorded at least ten times. This chain links TRBV7-8 with TRBJ2-2, with D possibly being TRBD1 (6 bases). This CDR3 has 19 amino acids. Trimming shortened V by 1 base and J by 1 base, and 19 bases separated the two germline ends. CDR1 is SGHVS and CDR2 is FQNEAQ in the germline V gene. The CDR3 DNA is TGTGCCAGCAGCTTAGTAAGAATACAGGGAAGAGGGAACACCGGGGAGCTGTTTTTT. This translates into CASSLVRIQGRGNTGELFF. The full variable domain, with the rest looked up from reference TRBV7-8 and TRBJ2-2, is GAGVSQSPRYKVAKRGQDVALRCDPISGHVSLFWYQQALGQGPEFLTYFQNEAQLDKSGLPSDRFFAERPEGSVSTLKIQRTQQEDSAVYLCASSLVRIQGRGNTGELFFGEGSRLTVL.